The following is a TCR beta chain sequence with its context. Its antigen is not known. The V gene lost 0 bases and the J gene lost 4 bases, with 16 bases spanning the gap. This CDR3 contains 16 residues. Germline lookup yields CDR1 MNHNS and CDR2 SASEGT. The sample originates from a study of OX40 agonist ivuxolimab in advanced cancers. For the study at large: Eligibility rules accepted prior anti-PD-1, anti-PD-L1 or anti-CTLA-4 therapy, and 40% to 50% had some. Notes on the study in general: In general, CD8+ T cells held more expanded clones than CD4+ did, on average.

The repertoire was sequenced with immunoSEQ multiplex PCR; TCRdb's copy has only in-frame clones and lacks some. The table records tens of thousands of clones, 85% of them present only once. If patients had autoimmune disease history or systemic immunosuppression, they were excluded. Collection of blood occurred at baseline, at cycle 4 day 1, and at cycle 7 day 1. This sequence originates from an adult with an advanced solid tumor such as melanoma, head and neck, liver or kidney cancer. The material was CD4+ or CD8+ T cells sorted from blood, obtained in a trial of the OX40 agonist ivuxolimab. This chain joins TRBV6-1 and TRBJ2-7; D is possibly TRBD2 (5 bases). The CDR3, as DNA: TGTGCCAGCAGTGAAGCGCGGGCAGCTTACGCGTACGAGCAGTACTTC. This codes for CASSEARAAYAYEQYF.